Listed here are 31 T cell receptor beta chains from one sample, sequenced in a study of naive and memory T cell subsets. Study conclusions and caveats: A few larger clonotypes appeared in naive repertoires, especially CD8, possibly memory cells re-expressing CD45RA.

The beta constant-region primer was an equimolar mix of two oligonucleotides covering TRBC1 and TRBC2. The ligated cDNA underwent four PCR rounds using SP2 and nested alpha and beta constant-region primers. TCRdb redid the calling of the UMI-ligation and nested PCR reads with MiXCR, one entry per CDR3 protein. In the table there are about 150,000 distinct CDR3 sequences, over 20% of which are singletons. These receptors have no known antigen. Sequences were obtained from naive CD4+ T cells from blood. The receptors shown here come from a human donor in good health.

The chain has TRBV7-2 and TRBJ2-7; 9 bases align to TRBD1. The trim removed 5 bases at V and 7 bases at J, leaving 6 bases unmatched. This CDR3 contains 13 residues. Germline V gene lookup returns CDR1 SGHTA and CDR2 FQGNSA. The CDR3 region has the DNA TGTGCCAGCAGCACAGGGACAGGGTTTGAGCAGTACTTC. It yields the protein CASSTGTGFEQYF. Full variable domain (outside the CDR3, taken from reference TRBV7-2 and TRBJ2-7): GAGVSQSPSNKVTEKGKDVELRCDPISGHTALYWYRQSLGQGLEFLIYFQGNSAPDKSGLPSDRFSAERTGGSVSTLTIQRTQQEDSAVYLCASSTGTGFEQYFGPGTRLTVT.

The J gene is TRBJ2-3, the V gene TRBV13; the D is unclear. The CDR3 spans 13 residues. Germline CDR1 and CDR2: PRHDT and FYEKMQ (reference sequence). With 4 bases removed from V and 2 bases from J, the gap between germline ends came to 7 bases. DNA for the CDR3: TGTGCCAGCAGCTCTACGAACACAGATACGCAGTATTTT. Translation gives CASSSTNTDTQYF.

The rearrangement uses TRBV29-1 and TRBJ1-2; a possible D gene is TRBD1 (6 bases). The V and J ends lost 6 bases and 6 bases respectively, with 14 bases between them. CDR1 and CDR2 (germline): SQVTM, ANQGSEA. This CDR3 has 12 amino acids. Here the CDR3 DNA reads TGCAGCGTCGTACAGGGAGTCCATGGCTACACCTTC. It specifies CSVVQGVHGYTF.

This clonotype has only a few counts. V and J are TRBV6-5 and TRBJ1-1; 9 bases are a match to TRBD1. V shed 7 bases and J 5 bases; nucleotides not matched to a gene: 8. The CDR3 loop spans 14 amino acids. CDR1 and CDR2 from the germline V gene are MNHEY and SVGAGI. CDR3 residues: CASIRRQGGTEAFF. The CDR3 DNA reads as TGTGCCAGCATCCGTCGACAGGGGGGGACTGAAGCTTTCTTT.

This clonotype was seen a handful of times. The CDR3 DNA reads TGTGCCAGCAGTGTTGTCAACAGTGCCCCCTACGAGCAGTACTTC. Its translation is CASSVVNSAPYEQYF. The rearrangement links TRBV6-1 to TRBJ2-7; D is ambiguous. Germline values: CDR1 MNHNS, CDR2 SASEGT. Trimming stripped 4 bases from V and 2 bases from J, with 15 bases between. The CDR3 is 15 amino acids.

The chain has TRBV28 and TRBJ2-7; 14 bases fit TRBD2. Germline lookup yields CDR1 MDHEN and CDR2 SYDVKM. CDR3 length equals 17 residues. V lost 4 bases to trimming and J lost 0 bases; unmatched junction nucleotides: 5. CDR3 in amino acids: CASSSPGTSGSSYEQYF. CDR3 nucleotides: TGTGCCAGCAGTTCGCCCGGGACTAGCGGGAGCTCCTACGAGCAGTACTTC. The full variable domain, with the rest looked up from reference TRBV28 and TRBJ2-7, is DVKVTQSSRYLVKRTGEKVFLECVQDMDHENMFWYRQDPGLGLRLIYFSYDVKMKEKGDIPEGYSVSREKKERFSLILESASTNQTSMYLCASSSPGTSGSSYEQYFGPGTRLTVT.

This clonotype was seen only a few times. This sequence joins TRBV9 and TRBJ2-1; a possible D gene is TRBD1 (7 bases). Germline CDR1 and CDR2: SGDLS and YYNGEE. Trimming took 4 bases from V and 7 from J, leaving 18 bases between them. CDR3 size: 15 residues. The CDR3 protein is CASSPPGAGQNEQFF. Written as DNA, the CDR3 is TGTGCCAGCAGCCCCCCGGGTGCGGGACAGAATGAGCAGTTCTTC.

This clonotype has a handful of counts. The chain uses TRBV7-8 and TRBJ1-1, with no clear D. The CDR3 is 13 amino acids. V lost 5 bases, J lost 1 base, and 8 bases lay in between. Germline V gives CDR1 SGHVS, CDR2 FQNEAQ. The CDR3 reads CASSADSNTEAFF. In DNA form, the CDR3 reads TGTGCCAGCAGCGCGGACTCGAACACTGAAGCTTTCTTT.

This clonotype was recorded a few times. The chain uses TRBV12-3 or TRBV12-4 and TRBJ2-1; a possible D gene is TRBD2 (6 bases). Trimming took 9 bases from V and 2 from J, leaving 11 bases between them. CDR3 length equals 13 residues. CDR3 loop: CASRGRTYNEQFF. The CDR3 DNA reads as TGTGCCAGTCGGGGGAGAACCTACAATGAGCAGTTCTTC.

This clonotype appeared a few times. This chain uses TRBV27 with TRBJ2-3, with D possibly matching TRBD1 (5 bases). V lost 5 bases, J lost 0 bases, and 9 bases lay in between. The CDR3 totals 14 residues. Germline V gene sequence: CDR1 MNHEY, CDR2 SMNVEV (reference sequence). CDR3 DNA sequence: TGTGCCAGCAGTCGACAGACTAGCACAGATACGCAGTATTTT. This codes for CASSRQTSTDTQYF.

The gene calls are TRBV20-1 and TRBJ1-5; 9 bases agree with TRBD1. The CDR3 is made up of 15 amino acids. CDR1 and CDR2 from the germline V gene are DFQATT and SNEGSKA (reference sequence). With V trimmed by 6 bases and J by 3 bases, 9 bases remained unmatched. CDR3 DNA: TGCAGTGCGAATGGACAGGGGCTCCCCAATCAGCCCCAGCATTTT. This sequence encodes CSANGQGLPNQPQHF.

The chain links TRBV29-1 to TRBJ2-3, with TRBD1 as a possible D gene (6 bases). Between the trimmed V and J ends, which lost 7 bases and 0 bases, there was a span of 17 bases. Germline CDR1 is SQVTM and CDR2 is ANQGSEA. CDR3 length: 15 residues. The CDR3 nucleotides are TGCAGCGATAAGACAGGCCGACTTAGCACAGATACGCAGTATTTT. This encodes CSDKTGRLSTDTQYF.

The V call is TRBV12-3 or TRBV12-4, the J call TRBJ2-2, with 12 bases fitting TRBD2. After removal of 6 bases from V and 5 bases from J, the junction contained 7 bases not matched to a gene. The CDR3 has 16 residues. The CDR3 DNA is TGTGCCAGCAGCCTGACTAGCGGGAGTAGGACCGGGGAGCTGTTTTTT. Encoded protein: CASSLTSGSRTGELFF.

The chain uses TRBV27 and TRBJ2-2, with 9 bases aligning to TRBD2. The CDR3 has 17 amino acids. The germline CDR1 and CDR2 sequences are MNHEY and SMNVEV (reference sequence). With V trimmed by 2 bases and J by 0 bases, 4 bases remained unmatched. The CDR3 spells CASSLLAGLTNTGELFF. The CDR3, as DNA: TGTGCCAGCAGTTTACTAGCGGGACTAACGAACACCGGGGAGCTGTTTTTT.

This chain joins TRBV20-1 and TRBJ1-5, with D hard to call. The germline CDR1 and CDR2 sequences are DFQATT and SNEGSKA (reference sequence). The CDR3 runs 15 residues. Trimming cost V 0 bases and J 5 bases, with 14 bases left between them. CDR3 bases: TGCAGTGCTAGAGATCGGAGAGCCCCCTATCAGCCCCAGCATTTT. Its translation: CSARDRRAPYQPQHF.

In this sample, this clonotype turned up many times. This chain connects TRBV14 to TRBJ2-1; 8 positions match TRBD2. The ends lost 6 bases at V and 7 bases at J; junction bases unmatched: 8. Germline CDR1 is SGHDN and CDR2 is FVKESK. The CDR3 has 14 amino acids. For the CDR3, the DNA is TGTGCCAGCAGTCGCGGGGGGAGCCTGAATGAGCAGTTCTTC. This encodes CASSRGGSLNEQFF.

This clonotype has only a few counts. V usage is TRBV6-5 and J usage is TRBJ2-1; TRBD1 matches 9 bases. CDR3 length: 15 amino acids. The V and J ends lost 6 bases and 4 bases, in that order; junction bases with no gene match: 7. Germline-derived CDR1 and CDR2 are MNHEY and SVGAGI. CDR3 bases: TGTGCCAGCAGGGCCGGGACAGGGAATTACAATGAGCAGTTCTTC. Encoded protein: CASRAGTGNYNEQFF.

For this clonotype: One end of the junction varies from germline; a read error may be responsible. The chain couples TRBV29-1 to TRBJ2-1, with 9 nucleotides matching TRBD2. The CDR3 runs 14 residues. Germline loops: CDR1 SQVTM, CDR2 ANQGSEA. CDR3 in amino acids: CSAEGLAGRGGQFF. CDR3 sequence (DNA): TGCAGCGCTGAAGGTCTAGCGGGGAGGGGGGGGCAGTTCTTC.

This chain connects TRBV15 to TRBJ2-7, with a weak D call TRBD1 (5 bases). CDR1 LNHNV and CDR2 YYDKDF come from the germline V gene (reference sequence). With 3 bases removed from V and 3 bases from J, the gap between germline ends came to 9 bases. CDR3 size: 13 residues. CDR3 sequence (DNA): TGTGCCACCAGCAGGAAGACAGACTACGAGCAGTACTTC. Residues: CATSRKTDYEQYF.

This clonotype was detected once. J is TRBJ2-5 and V is TRBV3-1; 9 bases fit TRBD2. The germline CDR1 and CDR2 sequences are LGHDT and YNNKEL (reference sequence). The CDR3 spans 18 residues. Trimming at V came to 4 bases and at J to 4 bases, leaving 16 bases not matched to a gene. The CDR3 here is CASSPRRFGGRAGETQYF. CDR3 coding DNA: TGTGCCAGCAGCCCTCGGAGGTTCGGCGGGAGGGCCGGAGAGACCCAGTACTTC.

The rearrangement links TRBV3-1 to TRBJ1-4, with D hard to call. CDR3 length equals 21 residues. Trimming cost V 2 bases and J 7 bases, with 32 bases left between them. The germline V gene has CDR1 LGHDT and CDR2 YNNKEL (reference sequence). The CDR3 sequence is CASSQQSGQFRKRHGREKLFF. CDR3 nucleotide sequence: TGTGCCAGCAGCCAACAATCGGGCCAGTTCCGAAAGAGGCACGGGCGTGAAAAACTGTTTTTT. The variable domain in full, completed from reference TRBV3-1 and TRBJ1-4, reads DTAVSQTPKYLVTQMGNDKSIKCEQNLGHDTMYWYKQDSKKFLKIMFSYNNKELIINETVPNRFSPKSPDKAHLNLHINSLELGDSAVYFCASSQQSGQFRKRHGREKLFFGSGTQLSVL.

This clonotype was seen repeatedly, ten times or more. The CDR3 protein is CSASKAQGANTQYF. The CDR3 nucleotides are TGCAGTGCTAGTAAGGCACAGGGTGCAAATACGCAGTATTTT. The V gene is TRBV20-1, the J gene TRBJ2-3; a possible D gene is TRBD1 (6 bases). Trimming took 3 bases from V and 7 from J, leaving 17 bases between them. The CDR3 totals 14 residues. Germline V gene data show CDR1 as DFQATT and CDR2 as SNEGSKA (reference sequence).

In this sample, this clonotype turned up many times. The chain uses TRBV19 and TRBJ2-1; 8 bases fit TRBD1. CDR1 is LNHDA, CDR2 SQIVND, per germline (reference sequence). With V trimmed by 10 bases and J by 7 bases, 12 bases remained unmatched. This CDR3 is 14 amino acids long. The CDR3 sequence: CATTGGRLRNEQFF. CDR3 DNA: TGTGCCACCACAGGGGGTCGGTTGCGGAATGAGCAGTTCTTC.

This clonotype was counted many times. The chain employs TRBV29-1 and TRBJ1-5; 11 bases are shared with TRBD1. J lost 6 bases, V lost 6 bases, and 7 bases had no gene match. Germline CDR1 SQVTM, CDR2 ANQGSEA. This CDR3 is built from 14 residues. This CDR3 reads CSVGQGANSQPQHF. CDR3 sequence (DNA): TGCAGCGTCGGACAGGGGGCCAATAGTCAGCCCCAGCATTTT.

In its sample, this clonotype was seen many times. V is TRBV6-1 and J is TRBJ2-7, with D possibly TRBD2 on 5 matching bases. The germline CDR1 and CDR2 sequences are MNHNS and SASEGT. Between the trimmed V and J ends, which lost 2 bases and 7 bases, there was a span of 6 bases. There are 11 residues in the CDR3. The CDR3 is CASSEWREQYF. In DNA, the CDR3 is TGTGCCAGCAGTGAATGGAGGGAGCAGTACTTC.

A word on this clonotype: The junction shows a germline mismatch at one end, possibly a read error. V and J are TRBV11-2 and TRBJ1-1; 7 bases are a match to TRBD1. This CDR3 has 15 amino acids. CDR1 is SGHAT, CDR2 FQNNGV, per germline. CDR3 protein: CTSSKRRQGNTEAFF. Written as DNA, the CDR3 is TGTACCAGCAGCAAACGTAGACAGGGGAACACTGAAGCTTTCTTT.

V is TRBV5-1 and J is TRBJ2-5, with D hard to call. The CDR3 runs 15 residues. Germline CDR1 is SGHRS and CDR2 is YFSETQ. V lost 2 bases, J lost 0 bases, and 11 bases lay in between. CDR3: CASSFFGENQETQYF. For the CDR3, the DNA is TGCGCCAGCAGCTTTTTTGGTGAGAACCAAGAGACCCAGTACTTC.

V is TRBV7-2 and J is TRBJ2-1; 9 positions agree with TRBD2. The CDR3 runs to 17 residues. Germline CDR1 reads SGHTA; CDR2 reads FQGNSA. With V trimmed by 0 bases and J by 5 bases, 8 bases remained unmatched. CDR3 nucleotides: TGTGCCAGCAGCTTAGCTCCCGCGGGAGGGGAGGACAATGAGCAGTTCTTC. Translation: CASSLAPAGGEDNEQFF.

The J gene is TRBJ1-6, the V gene TRBV3-1, with no clear D. The CDR3 has 13 amino acids. V was trimmed by 0 bases and J by 8 bases, leaving 5 bases between them. CDR1 is LGHDT and CDR2 is YNNKEL in the germline V gene (reference sequence). The CDR3 is CASSQEQDSPLHF. The CDR3 nucleotides read TGTGCCAGCAGCCAAGAGCAGGATTCACCCCTCCACTTT. The full variable domain, its missing parts supplied by reference TRBV3-1 and TRBJ1-6, is DTAVSQTPKYLVTQMGNDKSIKCEQNLGHDTMYWYKQDSKKFLKIMFSYNNKELIINETVPNRFSPKSPDKAHLNLHINSLELGDSAVYFCASSQEQDSPLHFGNGTRLTVT.

There are a few counts of this clonotype. The V and J genes are TRBV10-3 and TRBJ1-5; TRBD1 aligns across 9 bases. Losses at the gene ends were 7 bases for V and 0 bases for J; bases not matched to a gene: 13. This CDR3 spans 18 amino acids. Per the germline V gene, CDR1 is ENHRY and CDR2 is SYGVKD. The DNA for the CDR3 is TGTGCCATCATTTCAACGGGACAGGGCTCTTATAGCAATCAGCCCCAGCATTTT. The encoded protein is CAIISTGQGSYSNQPQHF.

The V gene is TRBV3-1, the J gene TRBJ2-1, with 8 nucleotides matching TRBD1. Germline lookup yields CDR1 LGHDT and CDR2 YNNKEL (reference sequence). CDR3 length: 15 amino acids. With V trimmed by 1 base and J by 8 bases, 7 bases remained unmatched. The CDR3 loop is CASSQVGRGQDEQFF. The CDR3 bases are TGTGCCAGCAGCCAAGTCGGCAGGGGGCAAGATGAGCAGTTCTTC.